This TCR beta chain is from a study of T cells in narcolepsy. This table comes from immunoSEQ multiplex PCR, and its TCRdb copy is limited to in-frame clones, with some not included. Altogether about 34,000 clones are present, approximately 78% being singletons, with the ten largest covering 2.5%. The CDR3 consists of 18 residues. The V end lost 5 bases, the J end lost 1 base, and 21 bases lay between the germline ends. The germline V gene has CDR1 LNHDA and CDR2 SQIVND (reference sequence). The sequenced sample was CD45RA- memory CD4+ T cells from PBMCs. This chain links TRBV19 with TRBJ1-3, with a possible D match to TRBD1 (6 bases). The TCR comes from a human donor with narcolepsy. CDR3 amino acids: CASSRLSGQGKSGNTIYF. The CDR3 DNA reads as TGTGCCAGTAGTCGCCTCTCGGGCCAGGGGAAATCTGGAAACACCATATATTTT.